What follows describes a single T cell receptor beta chain. This sample is drawn from a study of blood T cell repertoires in COVID-19. About the study: The analysed material was cDNA or gDNA that came from T cells, B-cell-depleted T cells, or PBMCs.

This CDR3 spans 14 amino acids. The germline V gene has CDR1 SGHDT and CDR2 YYEEEE. V shed 5 bases and J 7 bases; nucleotides not matched to a gene: 6. How the authors handled the data: Scientists estimated how many nucleated cells there were by amplifying reference gene primers. Assay used: immunoSEQ multiplex PCR; TCRdb lists only in-frame clones, some missing. V and J calls and clone size are as listed in that table; D and trimming were resolved from the DNA. The sample has over 40,000 clones; roughly 90% are singletons. The specimen was peripheral blood. The sequence came from a human donor in a cohort sampled during active COVID-19. The chain combines TRBV5-6 with TRBJ1-6, with TRBD1 identical over 7 bases. The CDR3 coding sequence is TGTGCCAGCAGGTACAGGGGTTCAAATTCACCCCTCCACTTT. It specifies CASRYRGSNSPLHF.